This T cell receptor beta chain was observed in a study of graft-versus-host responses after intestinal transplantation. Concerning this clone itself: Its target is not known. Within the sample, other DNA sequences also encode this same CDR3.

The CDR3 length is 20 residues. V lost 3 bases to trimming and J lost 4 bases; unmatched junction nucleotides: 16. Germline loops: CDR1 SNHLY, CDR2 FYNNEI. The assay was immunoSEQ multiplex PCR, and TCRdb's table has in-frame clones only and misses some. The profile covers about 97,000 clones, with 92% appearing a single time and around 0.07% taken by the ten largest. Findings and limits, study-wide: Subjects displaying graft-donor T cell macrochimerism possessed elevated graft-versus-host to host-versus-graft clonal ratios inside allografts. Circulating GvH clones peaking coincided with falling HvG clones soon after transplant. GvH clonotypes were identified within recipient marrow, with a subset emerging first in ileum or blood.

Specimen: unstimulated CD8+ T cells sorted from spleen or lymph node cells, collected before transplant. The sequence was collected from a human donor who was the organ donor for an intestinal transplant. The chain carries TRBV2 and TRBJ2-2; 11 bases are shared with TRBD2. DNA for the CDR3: TGTGCCAGCAGTGAGCCGCCGCCTAGCGGGGGGTGGGCCTTCACCGGGGAGCTGTTTTTT. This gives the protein CASSEPPPSGGWAFTGELFF.